This passage covers 30 T cell receptor beta chains from one sample sequenced in a study of spatial heterogeneity in lung cancer. Study outcomes and limitations: Mutation tallies in tumors tracked expanded intratumoral alpha and beta TCR counts.

Time point given: sample taken at primary tumor resection. TCRdb reprocessed the 5' RACE reads via MiXCR and lists one record per CDR3 protein. The sample includes 8,000 or so distinct CDR3 sequences, 8% to 10% of them seen just once. No antigen is known for these receptors. Sequenced material: lung tumor tissue, taken at surgery. The receptors derive from a male donor with early-stage non-small cell lung cancer.

This clonotype was counted at least ten times. The chain joins TRBV7-6 to TRBJ1-6; TRBD1 is a possible D gene (5 bases). This CDR3 has 14 residues. V lost 3 bases and J lost 7, with 10 bases in between. Germline V gives CDR1 SGHVS, CDR2 FNYEAQ. The CDR3 loop is CASSFSGLNSPLHF. CDR3 sequence (DNA): TGTGCCAGCAGCTTTTCAGGGCTAAATTCACCCCTCCACTTT.

This clonotype counts as medium-sized. The gene calls are TRBV18 and TRBJ2-7, with a weak D call TRBD2 (6 bases). The V gene lost 6 bases and the J gene lost 2 bases, with 11 bases spanning the gap. This CDR3 spans 13 amino acids. From germline, CDR1 is KGHSH and CDR2 LQKENI. The CDR3 sequence: CASSLGGPYEQYF. In DNA form, the CDR3 reads TGTGCCAGCTCCCTCGGGGGTCCCTACGAGCAGTACTTC. Looking up the rest from reference TRBV18 and TRBJ2-7 gives the full variable domain: NAGVMQNPRHLVRRRGQEARLRCSPMKGHSHVYWYRQLPEEGLKFMVYLQKENIIDESGMPKERFSAEFPKEGPSILRIQQVVRGDSAAYFCASSLGGPYEQYFGPGTRLTVT.

The V gene is TRBV15, the J gene TRBJ2-2; no firm D call. Per the germline V gene, CDR1 is LNHNV and CDR2 is YYDKDF (reference sequence). The CDR3 loop spans 14 amino acids. V was trimmed by 0 bases and J by 9 bases, leaving 11 bases between them. The DNA of the CDR3 is TGTGCCACCAGCAGAGATCTAAGCGTTAGGGAGCTGTTTTTT. This translates into CATSRDLSVRELFF.

As to this clonotype: A much larger clonotype is one base distant, so this may be a read error. V and J are TRBV12-3 or TRBV12-4 and TRBJ2-1, with D possibly matching TRBD1 (5 bases). The CDR3 is 15 residues long. V dropped 5 bases and J dropped 3 bases, with 14 bases sitting between them. The CDR3 coding sequence is TGTGCCAGCAGTACCCCGGCCCAGGGCTACAATGAGCAGTTCTTC. It encodes CASSTPAQGYNEQFF.

V usage is TRBV29-1 and J usage is TRBJ2-3, with 13 bases lining up with TRBD2. V lost 6 bases and J lost 0; bases outside the gene matches: 3. Looked up from germline, CDR1 is SQVTM and CDR2 is ANQGSEA. The CDR3 length is 15 residues. The CDR3 bases are TGCAGCGTGGCGGGACTAGCGGGAAGCACAGATACGCAGTATTTT. It translates to CSVAGLAGSTDTQYF.

This clonotype is termed medium-sized (0.01 to 0.1%). This chain connects TRBV5-6 to TRBJ2-7; D ambiguous. This CDR3 has 12 amino acids. The V gene lost 0 bases and the J gene lost 5 bases, with 6 bases spanning the gap. Germline V gene data show CDR1 as SGHDT and CDR2 as YYEEEE. The CDR3 is CASSLAADEQYF. The CDR3 bases are TGTGCCAGCAGCTTGGCCGCTGACGAGCAGTACTTC.

This clonotype was counted many times. J is TRBJ2-3 and V is TRBV5-6; 9 bases are a match to TRBD2. CDR3 length: 16 amino acids. J lost 6 bases, V lost 3 bases, and 11 bases had no gene match. Germline V gene sequence: CDR1 SGHDT, CDR2 YYEEEE. The CDR3, as DNA: TGTGCCAGCAGCTGGATAGCGGGGGCGAATTGGGATACGCAGTATTTT. Translating it yields CASSWIAGANWDTQYF.

This clonotype was recorded many times. The rearrangement uses TRBV12-3 or TRBV12-4 and TRBJ2-2; D is uncertain. Trimming removed 2 bases at V and 0 bases at J, with 7 bases between. CDR3 length equals 15 residues. The CDR3 is CASSLNRANTGELFF. The CDR3 DNA reads as TGTGCCAGCAGTTTAAACAGAGCGAACACCGGGGAGCTGTTTTTT.

This clonotype is medium-sized (0.01 to 0.1%). The rearrangement uses TRBV7-2 and TRBJ2-2; TRBD1 agrees at 7 bases. CDR3 length: 14 residues. J gave up 7 bases and V 5 bases, and 7 bases lay outside the gene matches. Germline V gene lookup returns CDR1 SGHTA and CDR2 FQGNSA. The DNA for the CDR3 is TGTGCCAGCAGCATGTACAGGGGAAACGGGGAGCTGTTTTTT. Protein: CASSMYRGNGELFF.

The CDR3 DNA reads as TGTGCCAGCAGCACATCGACAGAGCAGCCCCAGCATTTT. Translating it yields CASSTSTEQPQHF. J is TRBJ1-5 and V is TRBV7-2; a weak D match, TRBD1 (5 bases). Germline assignment: CDR1 SGHTA and CDR2 FQGNSA. The V end lost 5 bases, the J end lost 7 bases, and 12 bases lay between the germline ends. This CDR3 spans 13 amino acids.

Many counts were recorded for this clonotype. The J gene is TRBJ2-1, the V gene TRBV7-2, with D possibly TRBD2 on 5 matching bases. V lost 0 bases and J 5 bases, leaving 5 bases between the germline ends. Per the germline V gene, CDR1 is SGHTA and CDR2 is FQGNSA. The CDR3 runs to 13 residues. The CDR3: CASSLARDNEQFF. The CDR3 nucleotides read TGTGCCAGCAGCTTAGCGAGGGACAATGAGCAGTTCTTC.

This chain joins TRBV7-2 and TRBJ2-3, with 10 bases identical to TRBD2. Trimming cost V 2 bases and J 0 bases; bases outside gene matches: 8. CDR1 is SGHTA, CDR2 FQGNSA, per germline. The CDR3 consists of 18 residues. The CDR3 sequence: CASSLTASGGSSTDTQYF. CDR3 DNA sequence: TGTGCCAGCAGCTTAACGGCTAGCGGGGGTTCTAGCACAGATACGCAGTATTTT.

V and J are TRBV6-2 or TRBV6-3 and TRBJ1-4; 8 nucleotides align to TRBD1. The CDR3 sequence is 18 residues long. Trimming cost V 4 bases and J 6 bases; bases outside gene matches: 16. Germline V CDR1 and CDR2: MNHEY, SVGEGT. CDR3 nucleotides: TGTGCCAGCAGTTTTACCGGACAGGGCTCGGTACTAGATGAAAAACTGTTTTTT. This encodes CASSFTGQGSVLDEKLFF.

In its sample, this clonotype is medium-sized. CDR3 sequence (DNA): TGTGCCAGCAGCGCTCGACAGGGCGCCTACGAGCAGTACTTC. Translation gives CASSARQGAYEQYF. The chain combines TRBV7-2 with TRBJ2-7; 7 nucleotides match TRBD1. The CDR3 is 14 residues long. Germline trimming cut 5 bases from V and 2 bases from J; bases unmatched to any gene: 6. Germline lookup yields CDR1 SGHTA and CDR2 FQGNSA.

This clonotype has only a few counts. J is TRBJ1-6 and V is TRBV20-1; D unresolved. This CDR3 has 17 residues. V shed 3 bases and J shed 0 bases, with 15 bases lying between them. Germline CDR1 DFQATT, CDR2 SNEGSKA (reference sequence). CDR3 nucleotide sequence: TGCAGTGCTAGGACCGACGGATCCCTCTCCTATAATTCACCCCTCCACTTT. Protein sequence: CSARTDGSLSYNSPLHF.

This clonotype has just a few counts. CDR3 nucleotides: TGTGCCAGCAGCCCGAGGACAGGGGACTACGAGCAGTACTTC. It codes for CASSPRTGDYEQYF. The chain is built from TRBV5-5 and TRBJ2-7; 9 bases are shared with TRBD1. From germline, CDR1 is SGHKS and CDR2 YYEKEE (reference sequence). This CDR3 is built from 14 residues. Unmatched junction bases numbered 5, after V lost 4 bases and J lost 3 bases.

By sample share, this clonotype is medium-sized (0.01 to 0.1%). The chain employs TRBV9 and TRBJ2-5; D is ambiguous. This CDR3 has 15 amino acids. V shed 3 bases and J shed 0 bases, with 12 bases lying between them. Germline CDR1 is SGDLS and CDR2 is YYNGEE. CDR3 sequence reads: CASSARASYQETQYF. In DNA, the CDR3 is TGTGCCAGCAGCGCCCGGGCCTCGTACCAAGAGACCCAGTACTTC.

Concerning this clonotype itself: Its ends do not fully match the called genes, so a read error is possible. V usage is TRBV11-3 and J usage is TRBJ2-3, with D unresolved. This CDR3 comprises 18 residues. Germline V gene sequence: CDR1 SGHNT, CDR2 YENEEA. CDR3 protein: CASSLDARQTTRTDTQYF. The CDR3 DNA sequence: TGTGCCAGCAGCCTAGACGCAAGACAAACTACCCGGACAGATACGCAGTATTTT.

This clonotype was seen a handful of times. This chain links TRBV7-2 with TRBJ1-5, with D tentatively TRBD1 (6 bases). In germline, CDR1 is SGHTA, CDR2 FQGNSA. The CDR3 runs to 14 residues. The V and J ends lost 1 base and 3 bases respectively, with 7 bases between them. The DNA for the CDR3 is TGTGCCAGCAGCTTAGACAGGGTCAATCAGCCCCAGCATTTT. Amino acids: CASSLDRVNQPQHF. Supplemented by reference TRBV7-2 and TRBJ1-5, the full variable domain reads GAGVSQSPSNKVTEKGKDVELRCDPISGHTALYWYRQSLGQGLEFLIYFQGNSAPDKSGLPSDRFSAERTGGSVSTLTIQRTQQEDSAVYLCASSLDRVNQPQHFGDGTRLSIL.

Ten or more counts support this clonotype. The CDR3 DNA sequence: TGTGCCAGCAGGGAGGGGACAGTGACCTACGAGCAGTACTTC. It is translated as CASREGTVTYEQYF. The genes are TRBV6-6 and TRBJ2-7, with a weak D call TRBD1 (7 bases). The CDR3 extends over 14 amino acids. With 6 bases removed from V and 2 bases from J, the gap between germline ends came to 14 bases. The germline V gene encodes CDR1 MNHNY and CDR2 SVGAGI (reference sequence).

On this clonotype: Germline and junction disagree at one end, which may indicate a read error. The CDR3 loop is CALSEPRGLSYGYTF. CDR3 in DNA: TGTGCCCTCAGTGAGCCTAGAGGACTGAGCTATGGCTACACCTTC. The rearrangement joins TRBV10-3 to TRBJ1-2; D not resolved. Germline V gene data show CDR1 as ENHRY and CDR2 as SYGVKD. The CDR3 extends over 15 amino acids.

This clonotype is classed as medium-sized. The gene calls are TRBV7-3 and TRBJ2-1, with TRBD1 matching over 9 bases. The CDR3 runs 15 residues. V was clipped by 3 bases and J by 7 bases; unmatched bases: 7. Per the germline V gene, CDR1 is SGHTA and CDR2 is FQGTGA. The DNA of the CDR3 is TGTGCCAGCAGCTTGGGGACAGGGAATTGGAATGAGCAGTTCTTC. Protein: CASSLGTGNWNEQFF.

Judged by abundance, this clonotype is medium-sized (0.01 to 0.1%). The gene calls are TRBV5-6 and TRBJ1-1; D not certain. This CDR3 region has 13 residues. Trimming took off 4 bases at V and 7 bases at J, with 14 bases between the two ends. Germline V gene lookup returns CDR1 SGHDT and CDR2 YYEEEE. CDR3 DNA sequence: TGTGCCAGCAGCCCCGATAAGATCGGTGAAGCTTTCTTT. Translation: CASSPDKIGEAFF.

In regard to this clonotype: A much larger clone lies a single base off, so this may be a read error. The chain recombines TRBV5-1 with TRBJ2-2; possibly TRBD1 or TRBD2 for D (5 bases each). Germline lookup yields CDR1 SGHRS and CDR2 YFSETQ. The germline V and J ends were trimmed by 4 bases and 2 bases, with 15 bases remaining between them. The CDR3 runs 16 residues. The CDR3 spells CASSKLEGQNTGELFF. CDR3 DNA sequence: TGCGCCAGCAGCAAGCTCGAGGGGCAAAACACCGGGGAGCTGTTTTTT. Filled out from reference TRBV5-1 and TRBJ2-2, the complete variable domain reads KAGVTQTPRYLIKTRGQQVTLSCSPISGHRSVSWYQQTPGQGLQFLFEYFSETQRNKGNFPGRFSGRQFSNSRSEMNVSTLELGDSALYLCASSKLEGQNTGELFFGEGSRLTVL.

This clonotype is labeled as medium-sized (0.01 to 0.1%). The chain joins TRBV6-5 to TRBJ1-1; a weak D match, TRBD1 (5 bases). Trimming took off 2 bases at V and 8 bases at J, with 15 bases between the two ends. CDR1 and CDR2 from the germline V gene are MNHEY and SVGAGI. The CDR3 spans 14 residues. The CDR3 loop reads CASSYRGVALEAFF. The CDR3 bases are TGTGCCAGCAGTTACCGAGGGGTCGCTCTCGAAGCTTTCTTT.

This clonotype is labeled as medium-sized. The genes are TRBV3-1 and TRBJ2-5, with 7 bases aligning to TRBD2. J was trimmed by 4 bases and V by 2 bases; bases with no gene match: 13. CDR3 length: 17 amino acids. Per the germline V gene, CDR1 is LGHDT and CDR2 is YNNKEL (reference sequence). The CDR3: CASSQRRQRDAGETQYF. The CDR3 bases are TGTGCCAGCAGCCAAAGGCGGCAGCGGGACGCTGGAGAGACCCAGTACTTC.

This clonotype qualifies as medium-sized. The rearrangement uses TRBV18 and TRBJ2-2; 9 bases line up with TRBD1. This CDR3 is built from 21 residues. Looked up from germline, CDR1 is KGHSH and CDR2 is LQKENI. The J segment lost 0 bases and the V segment lost 2 bases, leaving 16 bases of the junction unmatched. This CDR3 is CASSPEPGEGTGLPNTGELFF. The DNA of the CDR3 is TGTGCCAGCTCACCAGAACCTGGCGAGGGGACAGGGCTACCGAACACCGGGGAGCTGTTTTTT.

The chain links TRBV28 to TRBJ1-5; D is unclear. CDR3 length: 16 residues. Germline V gene lookup returns CDR1 MDHEN and CDR2 SYDVKM. V lost 7 bases to trimming and J lost 0 bases, with 16 bases between them. The CDR3 coding sequence is TGTGCCAGCATTCCGTCCCGGGAGTTTAGCAATCAGCCCCAGCATTTT. Residues: CASIPSREFSNQPQHF.

The rearrangement joins TRBV20-1 to TRBJ1-1, with D perhaps TRBD1 (6 bases). Germline-derived CDR1 and CDR2 are DFQATT and SNEGSKA (reference sequence). V gave up 0 bases and J gave up 5 bases, with 16 bases separating them. There are 15 residues in the CDR3. The CDR3 here is CSARDPGAGWTEAFF. Here the CDR3 DNA reads TGCAGTGCTAGAGACCCGGGGGCAGGGTGGACTGAAGCTTTCTTT.

By share of the sample, this clonotype is medium-sized. The J gene is TRBJ2-5, the V gene TRBV14; either TRBD1 or TRBD2 may supply D (5 bases each). Germline V CDR1 and CDR2: SGHDN, FVKESK. The CDR3 runs 14 residues. V dropped 3 bases and J dropped 7 bases, with 15 bases sitting between them. The CDR3 protein is CASSHRDADRTQYF. DNA for the CDR3: TGTGCCAGCAGCCACCGGGACGCCGACAGGACCCAGTACTTC.